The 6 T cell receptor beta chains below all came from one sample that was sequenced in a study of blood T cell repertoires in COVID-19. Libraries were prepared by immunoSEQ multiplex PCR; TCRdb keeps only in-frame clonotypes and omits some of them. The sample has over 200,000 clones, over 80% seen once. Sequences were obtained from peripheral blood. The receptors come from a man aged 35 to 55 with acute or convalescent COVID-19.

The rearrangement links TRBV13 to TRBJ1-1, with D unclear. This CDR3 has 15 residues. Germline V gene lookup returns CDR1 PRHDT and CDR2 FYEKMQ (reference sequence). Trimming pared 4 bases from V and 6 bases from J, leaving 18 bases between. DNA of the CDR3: TGTGCCAGCAGCTCTACCGGAGTGGTCGCCTCTGAAGCTTTCTTT. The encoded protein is CASSSTGVVASEAFF.

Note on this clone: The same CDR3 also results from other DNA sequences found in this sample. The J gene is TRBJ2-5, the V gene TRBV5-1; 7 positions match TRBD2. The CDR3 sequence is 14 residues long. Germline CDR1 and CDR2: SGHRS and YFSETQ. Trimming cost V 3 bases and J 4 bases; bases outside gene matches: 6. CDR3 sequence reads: CASSSTSVGETQYF. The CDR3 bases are TGCGCCAGCAGCTCTACTAGCGTGGGAGAGACCCAGTACTTC.

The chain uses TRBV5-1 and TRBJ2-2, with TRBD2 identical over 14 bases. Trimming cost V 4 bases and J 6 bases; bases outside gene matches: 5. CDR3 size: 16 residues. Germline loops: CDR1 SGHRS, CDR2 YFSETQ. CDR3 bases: TGCGCCAGCAGCCCGGGACTAGCGGGAGTTCCCGGGGAGCTGTTTTTT. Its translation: CASSPGLAGVPGELFF.

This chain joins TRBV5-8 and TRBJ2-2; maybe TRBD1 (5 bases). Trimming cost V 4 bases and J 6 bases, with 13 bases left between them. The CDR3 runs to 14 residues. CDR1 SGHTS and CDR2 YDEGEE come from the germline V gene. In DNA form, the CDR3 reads TGTGCCAGCAGCCCGGAGACAGTCGCCGGGGAGCTGTTTTTT. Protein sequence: CASSPETVAGELFF.

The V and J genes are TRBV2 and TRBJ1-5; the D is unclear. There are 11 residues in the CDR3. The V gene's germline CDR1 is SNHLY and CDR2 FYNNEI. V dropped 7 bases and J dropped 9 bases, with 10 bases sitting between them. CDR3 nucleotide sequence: TGTGCCAGCAAGTGGGCCGGGCCCCAGCATTTT. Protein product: CASKWAGPQHF.

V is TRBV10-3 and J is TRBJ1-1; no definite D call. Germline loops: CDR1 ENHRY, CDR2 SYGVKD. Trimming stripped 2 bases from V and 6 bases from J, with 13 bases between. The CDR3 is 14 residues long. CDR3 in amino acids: CAISEGPSGAEAFF. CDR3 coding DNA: TGTGCCATCAGTGAGGGCCCAAGTGGTGCTGAAGCTTTCTTT.